This entry is about one T cell receptor (beta chain). These data belong to a study of blood T cell repertoires in COVID-19. Sequencing used immunoSEQ multiplex PCR; TCRdb keeps in-frame clones, though not all of them. The sample has about 140,000 clones, nearly 90% seen once. Sequences were obtained from peripheral blood. The source of this sequence is a man aged 70-80 years with acute or convalescent COVID-19.

The CDR3 protein is CATSDRTRPPETQYF. CDR3 in DNA: TGTGCCACCAGTGACCGGACACGGCCCCCAGAGACCCAGTACTTC. The genes are TRBV24-1 and TRBJ2-5; the D gene is possibly TRBD1 (5 bases). CDR3 length: 15 residues. The V end was cut by 4 bases, the J end by 4 bases, with 15 bases between. In germline, CDR1 is KGHDR, CDR2 SFDVKD.